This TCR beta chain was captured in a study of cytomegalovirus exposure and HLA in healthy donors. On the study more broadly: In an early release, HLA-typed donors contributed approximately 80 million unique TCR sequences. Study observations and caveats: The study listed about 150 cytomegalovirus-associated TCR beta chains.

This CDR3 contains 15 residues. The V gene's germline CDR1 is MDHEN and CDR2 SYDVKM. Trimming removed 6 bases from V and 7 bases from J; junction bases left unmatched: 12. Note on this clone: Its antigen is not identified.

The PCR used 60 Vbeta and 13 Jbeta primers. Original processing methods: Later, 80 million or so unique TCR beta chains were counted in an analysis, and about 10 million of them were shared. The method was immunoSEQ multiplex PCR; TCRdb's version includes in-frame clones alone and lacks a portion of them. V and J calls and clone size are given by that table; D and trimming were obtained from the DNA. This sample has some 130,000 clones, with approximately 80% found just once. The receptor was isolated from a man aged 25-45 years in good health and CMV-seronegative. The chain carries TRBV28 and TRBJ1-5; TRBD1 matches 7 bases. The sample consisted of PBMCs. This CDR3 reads CASSPAGTVNQPQHF. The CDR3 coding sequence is TGTGCCAGCAGCCCGGCCGGGACAGTGAACCAGCCCCAGCATTTT.